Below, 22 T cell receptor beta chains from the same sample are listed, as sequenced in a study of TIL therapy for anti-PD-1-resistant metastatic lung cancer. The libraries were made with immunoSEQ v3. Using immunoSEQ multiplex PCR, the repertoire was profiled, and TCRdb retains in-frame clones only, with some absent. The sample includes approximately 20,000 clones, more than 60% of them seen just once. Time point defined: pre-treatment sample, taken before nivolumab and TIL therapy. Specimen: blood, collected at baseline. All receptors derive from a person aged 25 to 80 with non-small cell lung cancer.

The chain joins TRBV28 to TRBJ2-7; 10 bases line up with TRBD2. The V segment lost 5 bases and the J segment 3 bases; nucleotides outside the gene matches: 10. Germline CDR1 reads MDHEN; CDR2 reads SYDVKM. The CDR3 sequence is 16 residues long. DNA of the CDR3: TGTGCCAGCAGTCCACTAGCGGGACGGCCCCGCTACGAGCAGTACTTC. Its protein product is CASSPLAGRPRYEQYF.

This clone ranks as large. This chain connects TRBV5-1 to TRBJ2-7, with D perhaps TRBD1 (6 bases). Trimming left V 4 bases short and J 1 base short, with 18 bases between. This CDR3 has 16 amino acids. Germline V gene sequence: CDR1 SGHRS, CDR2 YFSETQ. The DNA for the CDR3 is TGCGCCAGCAGCCTGTCGCTCAAGGGGGTTTCCTACGAGCAGTACTTC. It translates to CASSLSLKGVSYEQYF.

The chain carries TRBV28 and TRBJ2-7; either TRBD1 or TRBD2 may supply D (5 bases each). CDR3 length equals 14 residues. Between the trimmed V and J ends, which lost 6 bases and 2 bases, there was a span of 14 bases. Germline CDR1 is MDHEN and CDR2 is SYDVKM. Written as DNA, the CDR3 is TGTGCCAGCAGCATCGGGACCGCAACCTACGAGCAGTACTTC. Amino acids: CASSIGTATYEQYF.

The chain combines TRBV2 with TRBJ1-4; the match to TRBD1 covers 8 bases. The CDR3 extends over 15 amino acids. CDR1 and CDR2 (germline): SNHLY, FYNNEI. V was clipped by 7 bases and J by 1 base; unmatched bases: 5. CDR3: CASTTDRGTNEKLFF. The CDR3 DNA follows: TGTGCCAGCACCACCGACAGGGGAACTAATGAAAAACTGTTTTTT.

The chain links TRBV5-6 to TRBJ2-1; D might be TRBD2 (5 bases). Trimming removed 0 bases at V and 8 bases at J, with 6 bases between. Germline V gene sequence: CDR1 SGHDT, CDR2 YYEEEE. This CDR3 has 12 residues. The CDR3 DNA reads TGTGCCAGCAGCTTGGTGGGAGATGAGCAGTTCTTC. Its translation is CASSLVGDEQFF.

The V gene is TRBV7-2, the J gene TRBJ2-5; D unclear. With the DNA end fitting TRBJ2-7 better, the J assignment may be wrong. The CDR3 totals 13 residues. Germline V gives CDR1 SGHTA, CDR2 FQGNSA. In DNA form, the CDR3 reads TGTGCCAGCAGCTCCCGTGTCGTCTACGAGCAGTACTTC. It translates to CASSSRVVYEQYF.

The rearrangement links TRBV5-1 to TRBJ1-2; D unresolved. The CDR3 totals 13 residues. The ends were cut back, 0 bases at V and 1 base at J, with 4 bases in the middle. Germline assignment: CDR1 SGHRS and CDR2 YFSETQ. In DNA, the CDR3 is TGCGCCAGCAGCTTGGAGGGTAACTATGGCTACACCTTC. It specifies CASSLEGNYGYTF.

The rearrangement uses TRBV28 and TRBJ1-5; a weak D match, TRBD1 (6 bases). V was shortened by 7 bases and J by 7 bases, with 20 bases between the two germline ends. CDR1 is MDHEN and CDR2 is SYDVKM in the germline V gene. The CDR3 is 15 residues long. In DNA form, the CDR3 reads TGTGCCAGCAAGGGGACACAGACGGTGCGGCAGCCCCAGCATTTT. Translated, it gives CASKGTQTVRQPQHF.

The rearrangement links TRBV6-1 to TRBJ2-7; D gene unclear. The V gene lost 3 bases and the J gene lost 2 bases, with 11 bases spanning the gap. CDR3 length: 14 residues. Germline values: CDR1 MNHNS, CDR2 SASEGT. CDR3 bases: TGTGCCAGCAGTGATGCCCCCTGGACCTACGAGCAGTACTTC. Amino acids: CASSDAPWTYEQYF.

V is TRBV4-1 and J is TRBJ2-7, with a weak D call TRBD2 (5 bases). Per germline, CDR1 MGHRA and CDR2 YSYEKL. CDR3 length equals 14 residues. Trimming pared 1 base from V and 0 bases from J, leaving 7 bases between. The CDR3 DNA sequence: TGCGCCAGCAGCCAAGTAACTAGCTCCTACGAGCAGTACTTC. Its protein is CASSQVTSSYEQYF.

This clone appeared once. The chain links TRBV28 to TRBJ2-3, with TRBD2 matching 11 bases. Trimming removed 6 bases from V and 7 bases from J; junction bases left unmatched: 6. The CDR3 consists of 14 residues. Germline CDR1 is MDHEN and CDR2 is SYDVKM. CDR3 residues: CASSVTSGKYTQYF. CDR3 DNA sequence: TGTGCCAGCAGCGTGACTAGCGGGAAATATACGCAGTATTTT.

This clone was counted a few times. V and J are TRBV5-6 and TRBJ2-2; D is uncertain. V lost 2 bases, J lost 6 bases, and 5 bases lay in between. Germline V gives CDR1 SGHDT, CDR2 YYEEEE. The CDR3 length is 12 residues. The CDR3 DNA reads TGTGCCAGCAGCTTAATGGCCGGGGAGCTGTTTTTT. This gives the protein CASSLMAGELFF.

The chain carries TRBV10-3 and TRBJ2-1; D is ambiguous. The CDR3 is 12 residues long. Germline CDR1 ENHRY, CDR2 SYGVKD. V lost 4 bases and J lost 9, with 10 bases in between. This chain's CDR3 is CAISVDDTEQFF. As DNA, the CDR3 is TGTGCCATCAGTGTTGATGATACTGAGCAGTTCTTC.

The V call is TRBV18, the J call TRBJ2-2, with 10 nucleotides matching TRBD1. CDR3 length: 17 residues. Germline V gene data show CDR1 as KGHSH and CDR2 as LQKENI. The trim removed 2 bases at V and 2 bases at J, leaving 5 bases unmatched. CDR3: CASSPRGTGANTGELFF. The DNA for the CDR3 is TGTGCCAGCTCACCAAGAGGGACAGGGGCCAACACCGGGGAGCTGTTTTTT.

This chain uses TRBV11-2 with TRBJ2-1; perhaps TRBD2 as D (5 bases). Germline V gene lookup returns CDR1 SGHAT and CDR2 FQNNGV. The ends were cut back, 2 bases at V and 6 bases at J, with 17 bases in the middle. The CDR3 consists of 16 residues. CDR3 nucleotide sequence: TGTGCCAGCAGCTTATCGCTAGCCGACCCCCTCAATGAGCAGTTCTTC. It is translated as CASSLSLADPLNEQFF.

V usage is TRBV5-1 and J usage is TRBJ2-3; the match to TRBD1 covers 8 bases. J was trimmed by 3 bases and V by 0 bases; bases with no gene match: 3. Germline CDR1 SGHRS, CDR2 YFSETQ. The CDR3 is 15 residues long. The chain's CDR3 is CASSLGTGRTDTQYF. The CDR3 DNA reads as TGCGCCAGCAGCTTGGGGACAGGGAGGACAGATACGCAGTATTTT.

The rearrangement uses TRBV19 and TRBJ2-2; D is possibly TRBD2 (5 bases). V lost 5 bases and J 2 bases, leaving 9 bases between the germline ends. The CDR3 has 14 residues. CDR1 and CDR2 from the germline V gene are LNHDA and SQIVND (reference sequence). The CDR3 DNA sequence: TGTGCCAGTAGTCAAAGCGGCAACACCGGGGAGCTGTTTTTT. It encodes CASSQSGNTGELFF. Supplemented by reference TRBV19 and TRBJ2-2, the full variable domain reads DGGITQSPKYLFRKEGQNVTLSCEQNLNHDAMYWYRQDPGQGLRLIYYSQIVNDFQKGDIAEGYSVSREKKESFPLTVTSAQKNPTAFYLCASSQSGNTGELFFGEGSRLTVL.

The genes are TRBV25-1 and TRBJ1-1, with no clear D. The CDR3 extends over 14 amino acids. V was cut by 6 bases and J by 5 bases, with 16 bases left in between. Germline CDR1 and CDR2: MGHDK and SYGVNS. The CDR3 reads CASRPIGVETEAFF. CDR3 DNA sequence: TGTGCCAGCAGACCCATTGGGGTTGAGACTGAAGCTTTCTTT.

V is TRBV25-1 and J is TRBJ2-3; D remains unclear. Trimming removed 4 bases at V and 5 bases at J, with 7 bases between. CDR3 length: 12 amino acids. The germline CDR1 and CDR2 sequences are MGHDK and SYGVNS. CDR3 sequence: CASSAVRDTQYF. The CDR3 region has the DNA TGTGCCAGCAGTGCCGTGCGAGATACGCAGTATTTT.

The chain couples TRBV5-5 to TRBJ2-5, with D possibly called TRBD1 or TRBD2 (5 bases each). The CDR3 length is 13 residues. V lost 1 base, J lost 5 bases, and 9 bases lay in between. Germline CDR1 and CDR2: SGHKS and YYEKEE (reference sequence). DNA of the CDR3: TGTGCCAGCAGCTTGAGAGGGACCGAGACCCAGTACTTC. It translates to CASSLRGTETQYF. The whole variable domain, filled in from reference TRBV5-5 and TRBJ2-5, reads DAGVTQSPTHLIKTRGQQVTLRCSPISGHKSVSWYQQVLGQGPQFIFQYYEKEERGRGNFPDRFSARQFPNYSSELNVNALLLGDSALYLCASSLRGTETQYFGPGTRLLVL.

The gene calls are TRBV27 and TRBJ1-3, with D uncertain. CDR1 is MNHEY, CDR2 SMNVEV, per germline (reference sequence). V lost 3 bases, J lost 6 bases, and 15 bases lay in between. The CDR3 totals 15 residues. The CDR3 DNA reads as TGTGCCAGCAGTTTTAACGGTCAAAAGGAAAACACCATATATTTT. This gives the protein CASSFNGQKENTIYF.

The CDR3 here is CASSRRTGDTETQYF. The DNA of the CDR3 is TGCGCCAGCAGCCGAAGGACAGGGGACACGGAGACCCAGTACTTC. The J gene is TRBJ2-5, the V gene TRBV4-3; 9 bases are shared with TRBD1. After removal of 4 bases from V and 5 bases from J, the junction contained 8 bases not matched to a gene. The CDR3 length is 15 residues. Germline lookup yields CDR1 LGHNA and CDR2 YSLEER.